The 22 T cell receptor beta chains given below trace back to one sample, sequenced in a study of T cells in women clearing cervical HPV infection. Assay used: immunoSEQ multiplex PCR; TCRdb lists only in-frame clones, some missing. This sample's table reports some 30,000 clones. The specimen sequenced was blood buffy coat. Receptor source: a woman aged 18 to 75 with a cervical HPV16 infection that either progressed to CIN3+ or cleared (not recorded which).

Notes on this clone: Read sequence stops 3 residues before the CDR3 end, and the germline J gene provides the missing end. V and J are TRBV20-1 and TRBJ1-6, with TRBD1 as a possible D gene (5 bases). Trimming cost V 0 bases and J 7 bases, with 16 bases left between them. Germline CDR1 reads DFQATT; CDR2 reads SNEGSKA (reference sequence). There are 16 residues in the CDR3. The sequenced CDR3 bases are TGCAGTGCTAGAGATACGGAGGGGTTAGAAAATTCACCC. It specifies CSARDTEGLENSP. The full CDR3 sequence reads CSARDTEGLENSPLHF.

Comments on this clone: The CDR3 extends 3 residues past the end of the read, so its final part is completed from the germline J gene. The V call is TRBV2, the J call TRBJ1-2, with TRBD1 as a possible D gene (5 bases). Germline CDR1 and CDR2: SNHLY and FYNNEI. This CDR3 contains 12 residues. This CDR3 is CASKVGVHDYTF. Incomplete CDR3 DNA: TGTGCCAGCAAGGTAGGGGTACACGAC.

Concerning this clone: The missing CDR3 end, 3 residues past where the read stops, is filled in from the germline J gene. V and J are TRBV27 and TRBJ1-2, with TRBD1 matching 9 bases. Losses at the gene ends were 5 bases for V and 5 bases for J; bases not matched to a gene: 3. The CDR3 sequence is 13 residues long. Looked up from germline, CDR1 is MNHEY and CDR2 is SMNVEV (reference sequence). The CDR3 sequence: CASSTGTGYGYTF. The part of the CDR3 DNA that was read is TGTGCCAGCAGTACCGGGACAGGGTATGGC.

In regard to this clone: The read terminates 3 residues ahead of where the CDR3 ends, so the germline J gene completes it. The chain joins TRBV6-1 to TRBJ1-1; weak D call: TRBD1 (6 bases). There are 15 residues in the CDR3. The V and J ends lost 4 bases and 0 bases respectively, with 12 bases between them. The germline V gene encodes CDR1 MNHNS and CDR2 SASEGT. The sequenced part of the CDR3 DNA is TGTGCCAGCAGTGTACACAGGGACATGAACACTGAA. Translating gives CASSVHRDMNTE. The whole CDR3 sequence is CASSVHRDMNTEAFF.

Note on this clone: An end of the junction does not agree with germline; a read error may underlie this. The read falls 3 residues short of the CDR3 end, and the missing part is taken from the germline J gene. Different DNA sequences within this sample yield the same CDR3. V is TRBV7-2 and J is TRBJ1-3, with no clear D. This CDR3 has 14 amino acids. Germline lookup yields CDR1 SGHTA and CDR2 FQGNSA. CDR3 protein: CASSTRRVGNTIYF. The CDR3 bases that were read are TGTGCCAGCAGCACCCGGCGGGTCGGAAACACA.

Points on this clone: The read ends 3 residues early relative to the CDR3; the germline J gene fills the gap. V and J are TRBV7-8 and TRBJ2-1, with unresolved D. V lost 2 bases and J lost 0, with 8 bases in between. Germline V gene data show CDR1 as SGHVS and CDR2 as FQNEAQ. This CDR3 has 15 residues. The DNA read from the CDR3 is TGTGCCAGCAGCTTACTAGAGCTCTCCTACAATGAG. Encoded protein: CASSLLELSYNE. The full CDR3 reads CASSLLELSYNEQFF.

In regard to this clone: The missing CDR3 end, 3 residues past where the read stops, is filled in from the germline J gene. This chain links TRBV5-6 with TRBJ2-3, with 7 bases aligning to TRBD1. Germline values: CDR1 SGHDT, CDR2 YYEEEE. Trimming took 3 bases from V and 6 from J; bases not matched to a gene: 7. The CDR3 sequence is 14 residues long. CDR3 DNA (partial): TGTGCCAGCAGCTCTACGACAGGGTTGGATACG. Translation: CASSSTTGLDT. The CDR3, in full, reads CASSSTTGLDTQYF.

About this clone: From the germline J gene comes the end of the CDR3, since the read stops 3 residues before it. The chain uses TRBV11-1 and TRBJ1-4; 9 nucleotides align to TRBD1. Per the germline V gene, CDR1 is SGHAT and CDR2 is FQDESV (reference sequence). The CDR3 spans 15 residues. The sequenced part of the CDR3 DNA is TGTGCCAGCAGCTTTACAGGGGGCAGGGATTCACCA. It codes for CASSFTGGRDSP. The CDR3 reads in full as CASSFTGGRDSPLFF. Together with reference TRBV11-1 and TRBJ1-4, the CDR3 gives the full variable domain: EAEVAQSPRYKITEKSQAVAFWCDPISGHATLYWYRQILGQGPELLVQFQDESVVDDSQLPKDRFSAERLKGVDSTLKIQPAELGDSAMYLCASSFTGGRDSPLFFGSGTQLSVL.

Comment on this clone: The CDR3 end falls 3 residues outside the read, so it is completed with the germline J gene. The V call is TRBV6-2 or TRBV6-3, the J call TRBJ2-5, with 10 nucleotides matching TRBD2. There are 13 residues in the CDR3. Germline lookup yields CDR1 MNHEY and CDR2 SVGEGT. The CDR3 protein is CATRTSGTDTQYF. Partial CDR3 DNA: TGTGCCACCCGGACTAGCGGCACAGATACC.

To note about this clone: Coverage ceases 3 residues before the CDR3 finishes, and the germline J gene fills in the end. The chain carries TRBV5-4 and TRBJ2-5; tentative D call: TRBD1 (6 bases). Germline V lookup: CDR1 SGHNT, CDR2 YYREEE (reference sequence). The CDR3 runs 14 residues. V shed 5 bases and J shed 4 bases, with 15 bases lying between them. The covered CDR3 bases are TGTGCCAGCAGGTTCCGTGGGGGCGGAGAGACC. Protein product: CASRFRGGGET. The whole CDR3 region reads CASRFRGGGETQYF.

The covered CDR3 bases are TGTGCCAGTAGTATAGAATGGGGACATATGAACACTGAA. Translation: CASSIEWGHMNTE. The whole CDR3 is CASSIEWGHMNTEAFF. The chain links TRBV19 to TRBJ1-1; D is possibly TRBD1 (6 bases). The sequence runs out 3 residues before the end of the CDR3; the remainder is reconstructed from the germline J gene. The CDR3 covers 16 residues. V was cut by 0 bases and J by 0 bases, with 11 bases left in between. The V gene's germline CDR1 is LNHDA and CDR2 SQIVND (reference sequence).

About this clone itself: The read comes to an end 3 residues before the CDR3 does, leaving the germline J gene to fill in the end. V is TRBV12-5 and J is TRBJ1-2; 9 nucleotides match TRBD1. CDR3 length equals 14 residues. Germline CDR1 LGHNT, CDR2 FRNRAP. CDR3 region: CASGPDRGMSDYTF. Incomplete CDR3 DNA: TGTGCTAGTGGTCCGGACAGGGGTATGAGCGAC. Filled out from reference TRBV12-5 and TRBJ1-2, the complete variable domain reads DARVTQTPRHKVTEMGQEVTMRCQPILGHNTVFWYRQTMMQGLELLAYFRNRAPLDDSGMPKDRFSAEMPDATLATLKIQPSEPRDSAVYFCASGPDRGMSDYTFGSGTRLTVV.

Remarks on this clone: The read finishes 3 residues shy of the CDR3 end, and the germline J gene is used to complete it. The V and J genes are TRBV12-5 and TRBJ1-1, with TRBD1 as a possible D gene (6 bases). Germline V gene sequence: CDR1 LGHNT, CDR2 FRNRAP. The V and J ends lost 1 base and 1 base respectively, with 13 bases between them. The length of the CDR3 is 16 residues. Here the CDR3 reads CASGLGSRDTNTEAFF. The covered CDR3 bases are TGTGCTAGTGGTTTGGGGAGCCGGGACACGAACACTGAA.

With regard to this clone: The read terminates 3 residues before the CDR3 end, so the remaining end is supplied by the germline J gene. This sequence joins TRBV20-1 and TRBJ2-1; 11 bases agree with TRBD2. Per the germline V gene, CDR1 is DFQATT and CDR2 is SNEGSKA (reference sequence). The CDR3 runs 15 residues. V was clipped by 6 bases and J by 8 bases; unmatched bases: 12. CDR3 DNA, as far as it was read: TGCAGTGCCGCGTCTCCAACTAGCGGGGGAGATGAG. Protein product: CSAASPTSGGDE. The CDR3 as a whole reads CSAASPTSGGDEQFF.

On this clone itself: The DNA ends 3 residues before the CDR3 does, and the rest of the CDR3 is filled in from the germline J gene. The chain is built from TRBV7-8 and TRBJ2-5; 8 bases fit TRBD2. This CDR3 region has 15 residues. Germline CDR1 and CDR2: SGHVS and FQNEAQ. With 1 base clipped from V and 1 base from J, the junction kept 2 bases outside the gene matches. Incomplete CDR3 DNA: TGTGCCAGCAGCTTAGTACTAGCGGTCCAAGAGACC. Translated: CASSLVLAVQET. The complete CDR3 reads CASSLVLAVQETQYF.

In the case of this clone: The read terminates 3 residues before the CDR3 end, so the remaining end is supplied by the germline J gene. The chain uses TRBV11-1 and TRBJ1-1; unclear D gene. Germline CDR1 reads SGHAT; CDR2 reads FQDESV (reference sequence). V dropped 2 bases and J dropped 5 bases, with 9 bases sitting between them. The CDR3 is made up of 13 amino acids. This CDR3 reads CASSLLTETEAFF. The CDR3 bases that were read are TGTGCCAGCAGCTTACTAACAGAGACTGAA.

Notes on this clone: The read falls 3 residues short of the CDR3 end, and the missing part is taken from the germline J gene. The genes are TRBV10-3 and TRBJ1-2; D may be TRBD1 (5 bases). In germline, CDR1 is ENHRY, CDR2 SYGVKD. CDR3 length: 13 residues. V was clipped by 4 bases and J by 5 bases, with 11 bases between them. CDR3 DNA, as far as it was read: TGTGCCATCAGTGGGACAACCGGATATGGC. It encodes CAISGTTGYG. The full CDR3 protein is CAISGTTGYGYTF.

Details on this clone: The read gets to within 3 residues of the CDR3 end, and the germline J gene fills in the rest. This sequence joins TRBV18 and TRBJ2-2; no clear D gene. CDR1 and CDR2 from the germline V gene are KGHSH and LQKENI. This CDR3 spans 14 amino acids. The CDR3 spells CASSRQRDNSPLFF. Incomplete CDR3 DNA: TGTGCCAGCTCACGCCAGAGAGATAATTCACCG. The entire variable domain, with the rest obtained from reference TRBV18 and TRBJ2-2, is as follows: NAGVMQNPRHLVRRRGQEARLRCSPMKGHSHVYWYRQLPEEGLKFMVYLQKENIIDESGMPKERFSAEFPKEGPSILRIQQVVRGDSAAYFCASSRQRDNSPLFFGEGSRLTVL.

About this clone: The junction departs from the called germline gene at one end, perhaps through a read error. The read terminates 3 residues before the CDR3 end, so the remaining end is supplied by the germline J gene. The rearrangement links TRBV20-1 to TRBJ2-3, with 12 bases lining up with TRBD2. Germline values: CDR1 DFQATT, CDR2 SNEGSKA (reference sequence). The CDR3 loop spans 16 amino acids. CDR3: CSARGVASGGAETQYF. CDR3 DNA, as far as it was read: TGCAGTGCTAGAGGAGTGGCTAGCGGGGGGGCAGAGACG.

Points on this clone: Sequencing ends 3 residues short of the CDR3 end; the germline J gene provides the rest. This sequence joins TRBV12-3 or TRBV12-4 and TRBJ2-1; 14 bases match TRBD2. CDR3 length equals 15 residues. V dropped 7 bases and J dropped 6; count of bases not matched to a gene: 5. The sequenced part of the CDR3 DNA is TGTGCCAGCACCCTGACTAGCGGGGGGGCCAATGAG. Translating gives CASTLTSGGANE. The CDR3, in full, reads CASTLTSGGANEQFF.

On this clone: With the read ending 3 residues before the CDR3 end, the germline J gene is used to fill in that end. The genes are TRBV7-9 and TRBJ2-4; TRBD1 aligns across 7 bases. In germline, CDR1 is SEHNR, CDR2 FQNEAQ (reference sequence). This CDR3 has 13 amino acids. The CDR3 bases that were read are TGTGCCAGCAGCCGGGGACAGAACTATGGT. Translating gives CASSRGQNYG. The full CDR3 is CASSRGQNYGQYF.

Concerning this clone: Read sequence stops 3 residues before the CDR3 end, and the germline J gene provides the missing end. This rearrangement joins TRBV10-1 to TRBJ2-2; 7 bases match TRBD1. The CDR3 has 15 amino acids. Looked up from germline, CDR1 is WNHNN and CDR2 is SYGVQD (reference sequence). With 4 bases clipped from V and 5 bases from J, the junction kept 7 bases outside the gene matches. CDR3 region: CASSADREGTGELFF. Partial CDR3 DNA: TGCGCCAGCAGTGCCGACAGGGAAGGAACCGGGGAG.